These 24 T cell receptor beta chains share one sample of origin, sequenced in a study of T-cell reconstitution after alpha-beta-depleted transplantation in children. During its preparation, the TCRbeta library received unique molecular identifiers. TCRdb independently ran MiXCR on the PCR reads; one entry per CDR3 protein. The sample holds under 300,000 distinct CDR3 sequences, roughly 10% seen once. Here the sequenced sample was peripheral blood, taken 180 days after TCRalphabeta/CD19-depleted stem cell transplant. The receptors were gathered from a male patient between 2 and 9 years old who had a stem cell transplant for chronic granulomatous disease, so the T cells may come from the graft donor.

Many counts were recorded for this clonotype. V usage is TRBV28 and J usage is TRBJ1-2; D is uncertain. V was trimmed by 3 bases and J by 3 bases, leaving 2 bases between them. Per the germline V gene, CDR1 is MDHEN and CDR2 is SYDVKM. The CDR3 is 11 residues long. Here the CDR3 DNA reads TGTGCCAGCAGTTTTCACTATGGCTACACCTTC. This translates into CASSFHYGYTF.

This clonotype was detected many times. The V gene is TRBV2, the J gene TRBJ2-3, with D possibly being TRBD1 or TRBD2 (5 bases each). CDR1 is SNHLY and CDR2 is FYNNEI in the germline V gene. The V end lost 6 bases, the J end lost 0 bases, and 28 bases lay between the germline ends. This CDR3 comprises 20 residues. Here the CDR3 reads CASRPFRGNLGWTSTDTQYF. In DNA form, the CDR3 reads TGTGCCAGCAGGCCGTTTAGGGGAAACCTGGGATGGACTAGCACAGATACGCAGTATTTT.

On this clonotype: A clone one base away is much larger, so this may be a read error. The J gene is TRBJ2-6, the V gene TRBV19; D possibly matches TRBD1 or TRBD2 (5 bases each). The CDR3 covers 20 residues. From germline, CDR1 is LNHDA and CDR2 SQIVND (reference sequence). For the CDR3, the DNA is TGTGCCAGTAGCCCTTTAGGGCCCCCGGGACCGCCCTCTGGGGCCAGCGTCCTGACTTTC. Its protein product is CASSPLGPPGPPSGASVLTF. Based on the CDR3 plus reference TRBV19 and TRBJ2-6, the full variable domain is DGGITQSPKYLFRKEGQNVTLSCEQNLNHDAMYWYRQDPGQGLRLIYYSQIVNDFQKGDIAEGYSVSREKKESFPLTVTSAQKNPTAFYLCASSPLGPPGPPSGASVLTFGAGSRLTVL.

This clonotype occurred many times. The J gene is TRBJ1-3, the V gene TRBV5-5; TRBD1 agrees at 10 bases. Germline V gene data show CDR1 as SGHKS and CDR2 as YYEKEE (reference sequence). Trimming removed 4 bases from V and 3 bases from J; junction bases left unmatched: 4. This CDR3 has 15 residues. The CDR3 DNA sequence: TGTGCCAGCAGCGTCGACAGGGGGCATGGAAACACCATATATTTT. It is translated as CASSVDRGHGNTIYF.

The chain has TRBV18 and TRBJ2-7; TRBD1 agrees at 9 bases. The V gene's germline CDR1 is KGHSH and CDR2 LQKENI. There are 22 residues in the CDR3. J lost 2 bases, V lost 0 bases, and 23 bases had no gene match. As DNA, the CDR3 is TGTGCCAGCTCACCACCTTATCTTCTTCAGGGACAGGGCTCCTCTACAACCTACGAGCAGTACTTC. Translated: CASSPPYLLQGQGSSTTYEQYF.

The chain couples TRBV20-1 to TRBJ1-2; 7 bases agree with TRBD1. The J segment lost 12 bases and the V segment lost 6 bases, leaving 25 bases of the junction unmatched. Germline lookup yields CDR1 DFQATT and CDR2 SNEGSKA (reference sequence). The CDR3 sequence is 16 residues long. The CDR3 protein is CSALGNPGEALGGDTF. CDR3 bases: TGCAGTGCCCTAGGTAACCCCGGGGAGGCCCTAGGGGGCGACACCTTC.

There are many counts of this clonotype. This chain connects TRBV6-5 to TRBJ2-1; 9 bases match TRBD1. Trimming removed 3 bases from V and 12 bases from J; junction bases left unmatched: 12. The CDR3 spans 15 residues. The V gene's germline CDR1 is MNHEY and CDR2 SVGAGI. The CDR3 nucleotides are TGTGCCAGCAGTTATAGACAGGGGGACCTTGGTGTGCAGTTCTTC. Translation gives CASSYRQGDLGVQFF.

Regarding this clonotype: A read error may be the cause here, since a much bigger clone is one base away. V and J are TRBV5-1 and TRBJ2-3; D not resolved. V gave up 4 bases and J gave up 0 bases, with 15 bases separating them. This CDR3 is built from 16 residues. Looked up from germline, CDR1 is SGHRS and CDR2 is YFSETQ. CDR3 bases: TGCGCCAGCAGCCAAGGGATAGGTGCTAGCACAGATACGCAGTATTTT. This sequence encodes CASSQGIGASTDTQYF.

This clonotype was counted at least ten times. The chain's CDR3 is CASSLDVKILHNEQFF. The CDR3 DNA is TGTGCCAGCAGCTTGGACGTCAAAATCCTACACAATGAGCAGTTCTTC. This chain joins TRBV5-5 and TRBJ2-1; D remains unclear. V lost 0 bases and J 5 bases, leaving 15 bases between the germline ends. Germline V gene sequence: CDR1 SGHKS, CDR2 YYEKEE (reference sequence). There are 16 residues in the CDR3.

This clonotype was recorded a few times. V and J are TRBV9 and TRBJ2-5; a possible D gene is TRBD1 (6 bases). In germline, CDR1 is SGDLS, CDR2 YYNGEE. V shed 0 bases and J shed 5 bases, with 8 bases lying between them. This CDR3 comprises 13 residues. The CDR3 DNA sequence: TGTGCCAGCAGCGTAGGGGGGCGGGAGACCCAGTACTTC. Amino acid sequence: CASSVGGRETQYF.

This clonotype was detected many times. The chain carries TRBV6-5 and TRBJ1-2, with D unresolved. The CDR3 has 12 amino acids. Germline CDR1 MNHEY, CDR2 SVGAGI. V was trimmed by 4 bases and J by 4 bases, leaving 7 bases between them. The CDR3 DNA reads as TGTGCCAGCAGTTTAGGACGCTATGGCTACACCTTC. Amino acids: CASSLGRYGYTF.

The chain links TRBV6-5 to TRBJ2-5; D is perhaps TRBD1 or TRBD2 (7 bases each). V lost 2 bases and J 4 bases, leaving 14 bases between the germline ends. CDR3 length: 15 amino acids. The germline gives CDR1 MNHEY, CDR2 SVGAGI. CDR3 residues: CASSYDVRGGETQYF. CDR3 DNA: TGTGCCAGCAGTTACGACGTCAGGGGGGGAGAGACCCAGTACTTC.

The gene calls are TRBV15 and TRBJ1-6; D is uncertain. CDR1 is LNHNV, CDR2 YYDKDF, per germline (reference sequence). Trimming stripped 1 base from V and 7 bases from J, with 11 bases between. CDR3 size: 15 residues. CDR3 sequence reads: CATSRGPADNSPLHF. CDR3 in DNA: TGTGCCACCAGCAGAGGACCCGCGGACAATTCACCCCTCCACTTT. The complete variable domain, with remaining parts taken from reference TRBV15 and TRBJ1-6, reads DAMVIQNPRYQVTQFGKPVTLSCSQTLNHNVMYWYQQKSSQAPKLLFHYYDKDFNNEADTPDNFQSRRPNTSFCFLDIRSPGLGDTAMYLCATSRGPADNSPLHFGNGTRLTVT.

The sample holds many counts of this clonotype. The J gene is TRBJ1-2, the V gene TRBV12-3 or TRBV12-4, with 8 bases that match TRBD1. The CDR3 contains 13 residues. Losses at the gene ends were 2 bases for V and 8 bases for J; bases not matched to a gene: 4. In DNA, the CDR3 is TGTGCCAGCAGTTTAAGGACAGGGATGGGCTACACCTTC. This gives the protein CASSLRTGMGYTF.

This clonotype has ten or more counts. The chain joins TRBV4-2 to TRBJ1-1, with 7 bases matching TRBD1. Germline V lookup: CDR1 LGHNA, CDR2 YNFKEQ. J was trimmed by 7 bases and V by 0 bases; bases with no gene match: 8. This CDR3 region has 15 residues. CDR3 DNA sequence: TGTGCCAGCAGCCAAGACGGGACAGAATCCTATGAAGCTTTCTTT. Amino acid sequence: CASSQDGTESYEAFF.

There are many counts of this clonotype. This chain's CDR3 is CATSRGQHRDTEAFF. The CDR3 DNA is TGTGCCACCAGCAGAGGGCAGCATCGAGACACTGAAGCTTTCTTT. The chain combines TRBV15 with TRBJ1-1; D is ambiguous. This CDR3 spans 15 amino acids. Trimming pared 1 base from V and 3 bases from J, leaving 12 bases between. Germline V gene data show CDR1 as LNHNV and CDR2 as YYDKDF (reference sequence).

There are many counts of this clonotype. This chain connects TRBV10-2 to TRBJ2-2; 8 positions agree with TRBD2. From germline, CDR1 is WSHSY and CDR2 SAAADI. V dropped 4 bases and J dropped 9; count of bases not matched to a gene: 4. The CDR3 loop spans 13 amino acids. CDR3 nucleotide sequence: TGCGCCAGCAGTGTCGGGAGGGAGCGGGAGCTGTTTTTT. It is translated as CASSVGRERELFF.

The sample holds many counts of this clonotype. The V and J genes are TRBV5-1 and TRBJ2-3, with 13 bases lining up with TRBD2. Trimming cost V 4 bases and J 4 bases; bases outside gene matches: 6. Germline V gene lookup returns CDR1 SGHRS and CDR2 YFSETQ. This CDR3 is 16 amino acids long. The chain's CDR3 is CASSPGLAGPADTQYF. The DNA for the CDR3 is TGCGCCAGCAGCCCGGGACTAGCGGGACCGGCAGATACGCAGTATTTT.

This clonotype was seen only once. This may be a read error, as it is one base from a much larger clone. The chain recombines TRBV4-2 with TRBJ2-4; TRBD1 is a possible D gene (5 bases). Germline V lookup: CDR1 LGHNA, CDR2 YNFKEQ. This CDR3 spans 17 amino acids. The CDR3 loop is CASREIADSTAKNIKYF. The CDR3 DNA reads as TGTGCCAGCAGAGAGATAGCTGACAGTACCGCCAAAAACATTAAGTACTTC.

About this clonotype itself: This may come from a read error, since a much larger clone is one base off. The rearrangement links TRBV18 to TRBJ2-5; D is possibly TRBD2 (5 bases). Germline V CDR1 and CDR2: KGHSH, LQKENI. This CDR3 contains 14 residues. In nucleotides, the CDR3 is TGTGCCAGCTCACCCCTTTTGGGCTGGGAGATCCAGTACTTC. Its protein is CASSPLLGWEIQYF.

This clonotype was recorded at least ten times. The chain employs TRBV7-6 and TRBJ1-1, with a tentative D call TRBD1 (5 bases). CDR3 length equals 15 residues. Deletions cut 5 bases from V and 1 base from J, with 14 bases between. Germline V gene data show CDR1 as SGHVS and CDR2 as FNYEAQ. The CDR3 DNA is TGTGCCAGCAGCCCTAGCGCCCAGGGGAACACTGAAGCTTTCTTT. Its translation: CASSPSAQGNTEAFF.

At least ten counts were recorded for this clonotype. The rearrangement joins TRBV12-3 or TRBV12-4 to TRBJ2-7; possibly TRBD2 for D (5 bases). This CDR3 has 13 amino acids. Trimming took off 2 bases at V and 5 bases at J, with 10 bases between the two ends. The CDR3 bases are TGTGCCAGCAGTTTACTTGGAGGCAACGAGCAGTACTTC. It yields the protein CASSLLGGNEQYF.

The sample holds many counts of this clonotype. The genes are TRBV7-2 and TRBJ2-1; 8 positions agree with TRBD1. This CDR3 is 17 amino acids long. Trimming cost V 8 bases and J 6 bases; bases outside gene matches: 18. Germline V gene sequence: CDR1 SGHTA, CDR2 FQGNSA. CDR3 region: CASRTGTGGRLFNEQFF. DNA of the CDR3: TGTGCCAGCCGAACCGGGACAGGCGGACGGTTGTTCAATGAGCAGTTCTTC.

On this clonotype: A much larger clonotype is one base distant, so this may be a read error. This sequence joins TRBV10-3 and TRBJ1-1; D ambiguous. The CDR3 runs to 13 residues. Germline assignment: CDR1 ENHRY and CDR2 SYGVKD. The CDR3 spells CAISADMNTEASF. The CDR3 bases are TGTGCCATCAGTGCCGACATGAACACTGAAGCTTCCTTT.